This T cell receptor beta chain was obtained from a study of shared clonotypes between healthy human individuals. Only in-frame clones appear in the TCRdb table, and some are missing; sequencing was by immunoSEQ multiplex PCR. This sample carries 950,000 to 1,300,000 clones, 65% to 80% of them seen once, and the ten largest clones take 1.4%. The CDR3 runs 14 residues. The V and J ends lost 10 bases and 1 base, in that order; junction bases with no gene match: 3. Germline V gene sequence: CDR1 MNHNS, CDR2 SASEGT. This TCR was recovered from a man between 18 and 29 years old in good health. The chain combines TRBV6-1 with TRBJ2-1; 11 positions match TRBD2. The material sequenced was memory CD4+ T cells sorted from blood. Subset meaning: CD45RA-negative fraction. CDR3 sequence reads: CANSGGASYNEQFF. CDR3 nucleotides: TGTGCCAATAGCGGGGGGGCTTCCTACAATGAGCAGTTCTTC.